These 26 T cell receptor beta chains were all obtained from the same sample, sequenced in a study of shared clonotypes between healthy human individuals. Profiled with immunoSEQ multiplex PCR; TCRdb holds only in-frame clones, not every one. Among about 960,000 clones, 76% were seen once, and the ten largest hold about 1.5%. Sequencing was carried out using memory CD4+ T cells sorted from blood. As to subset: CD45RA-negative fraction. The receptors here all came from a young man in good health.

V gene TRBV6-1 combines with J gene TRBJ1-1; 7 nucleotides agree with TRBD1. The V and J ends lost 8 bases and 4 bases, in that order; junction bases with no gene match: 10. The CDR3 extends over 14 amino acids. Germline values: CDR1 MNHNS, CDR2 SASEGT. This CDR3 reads CASDQPGQSTEAFF. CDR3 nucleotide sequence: TGTGCCAGCGACCAACCGGGACAGAGCACTGAAGCTTTCTTT.

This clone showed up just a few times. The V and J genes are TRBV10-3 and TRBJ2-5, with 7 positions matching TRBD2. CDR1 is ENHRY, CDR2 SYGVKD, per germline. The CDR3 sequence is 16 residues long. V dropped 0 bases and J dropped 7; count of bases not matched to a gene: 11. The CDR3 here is CAISESSAGAPRTQYF. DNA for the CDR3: TGTGCCATCAGTGAGTCGTCTGCGGGAGCACCTCGGACCCAGTACTTC.

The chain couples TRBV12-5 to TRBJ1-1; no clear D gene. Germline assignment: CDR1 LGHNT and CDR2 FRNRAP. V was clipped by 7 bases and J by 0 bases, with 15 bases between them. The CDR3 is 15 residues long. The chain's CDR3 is CASAPLGVLNTEAFF. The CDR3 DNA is TGTGCTAGTGCCCCCCTCGGGGTATTGAACACTGAAGCTTTCTTT.

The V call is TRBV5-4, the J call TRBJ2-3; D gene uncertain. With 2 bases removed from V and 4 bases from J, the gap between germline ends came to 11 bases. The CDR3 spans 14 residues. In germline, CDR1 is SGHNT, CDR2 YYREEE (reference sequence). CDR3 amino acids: CASSLSGRPDTQYF. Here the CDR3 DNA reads TGTGCCAGCAGCTTATCGGGCAGGCCAGATACGCAGTATTTT.

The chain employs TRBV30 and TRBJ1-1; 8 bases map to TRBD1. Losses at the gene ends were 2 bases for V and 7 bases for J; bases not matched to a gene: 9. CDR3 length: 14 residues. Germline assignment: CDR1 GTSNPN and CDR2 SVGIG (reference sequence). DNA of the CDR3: TGTGCCTGGAGTTCCCGGGACAGGCCCCTTGAAGCTTTCTTT. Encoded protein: CAWSSRDRPLEAFF.

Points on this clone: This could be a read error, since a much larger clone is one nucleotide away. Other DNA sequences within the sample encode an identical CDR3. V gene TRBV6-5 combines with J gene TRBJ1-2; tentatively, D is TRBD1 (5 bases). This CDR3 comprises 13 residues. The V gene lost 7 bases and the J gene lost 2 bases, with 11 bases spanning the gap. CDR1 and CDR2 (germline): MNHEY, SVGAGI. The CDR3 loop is CASNPGRNYGYTF. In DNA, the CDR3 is TGTGCCAGCAATCCGGGACGGAACTATGGCTACACCTTC.

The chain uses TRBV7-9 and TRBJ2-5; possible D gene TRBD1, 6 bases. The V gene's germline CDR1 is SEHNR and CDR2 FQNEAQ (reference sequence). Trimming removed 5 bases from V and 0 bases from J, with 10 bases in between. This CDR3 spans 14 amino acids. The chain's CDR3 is CASSPTGNQETQYF. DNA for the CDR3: TGTGCCAGCAGCCCCACAGGGAACCAAGAGACCCAGTACTTC.

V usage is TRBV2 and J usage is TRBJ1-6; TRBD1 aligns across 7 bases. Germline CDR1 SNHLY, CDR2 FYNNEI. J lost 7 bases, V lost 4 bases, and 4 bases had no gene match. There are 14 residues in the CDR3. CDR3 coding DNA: TGTGCCAGCAGTGGAAGCAGGGGGAATTCACCCCTCCACTTT. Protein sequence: CASSGSRGNSPLHF. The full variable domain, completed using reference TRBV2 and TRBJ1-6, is EPEVTQTPSHQVTQMGQEVILRCVPISNHLYFYWYRQILGQKVEFLVSFYNNEISEKSEIFDDQFSVERPDGSNFTLKIRSTKLEDSAMYFCASSGSRGNSPLHFGNGTRLTVT.

CDR3 bases: TGTGCCAGCAGCGCTGGACGTTACTACGAGCAGTACTTC. This codes for CASSAGRYYEQYF. V gene TRBV7-8 combines with J gene TRBJ2-7; unclear D gene. The CDR3 totals 13 residues. The V and J ends lost 5 bases and 3 bases respectively, with 11 bases between them. CDR1 is SGHVS, CDR2 FQNEAQ, per germline.

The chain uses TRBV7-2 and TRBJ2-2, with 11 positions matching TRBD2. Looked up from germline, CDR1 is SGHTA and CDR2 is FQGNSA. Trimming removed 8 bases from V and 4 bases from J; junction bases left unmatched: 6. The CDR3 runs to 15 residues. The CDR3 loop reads CASRGLAGGTGELFF. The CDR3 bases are TGTGCCAGCCGGGGCCTAGCGGGAGGCACCGGGGAGCTGTTTTTT.

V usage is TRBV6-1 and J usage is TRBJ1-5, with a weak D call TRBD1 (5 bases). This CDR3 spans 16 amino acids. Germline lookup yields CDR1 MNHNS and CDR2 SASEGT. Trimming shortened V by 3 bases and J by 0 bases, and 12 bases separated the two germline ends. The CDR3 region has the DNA TGTGCCAGCAGTGACAGGGCGGCGTATAGCAATCAGCCCCAGCATTTT. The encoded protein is CASSDRAAYSNQPQHF.

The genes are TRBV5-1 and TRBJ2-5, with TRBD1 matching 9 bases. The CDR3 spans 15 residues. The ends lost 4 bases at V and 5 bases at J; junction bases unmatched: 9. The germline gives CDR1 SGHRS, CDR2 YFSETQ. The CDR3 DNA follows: TGCGCCAGCAGCCCCCGACAGGGGGTATTTGAGACCCAGTACTTC. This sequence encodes CASSPRQGVFETQYF.

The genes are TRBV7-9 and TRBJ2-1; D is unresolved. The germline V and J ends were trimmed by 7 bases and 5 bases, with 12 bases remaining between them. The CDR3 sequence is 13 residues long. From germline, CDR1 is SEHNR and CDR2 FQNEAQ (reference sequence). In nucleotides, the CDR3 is TGTGCCAGCAATCGTCTACAAAACAATGAGCAGTTCTTC. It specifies CASNRLQNNEQFF.

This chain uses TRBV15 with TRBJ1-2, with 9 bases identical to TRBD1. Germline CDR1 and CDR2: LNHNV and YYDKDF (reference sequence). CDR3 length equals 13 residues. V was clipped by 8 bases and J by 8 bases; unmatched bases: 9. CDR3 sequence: CATGGQGSGGYTF. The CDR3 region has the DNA TGTGCCACCGGTGGACAGGGGTCTGGAGGCTACACCTTC.

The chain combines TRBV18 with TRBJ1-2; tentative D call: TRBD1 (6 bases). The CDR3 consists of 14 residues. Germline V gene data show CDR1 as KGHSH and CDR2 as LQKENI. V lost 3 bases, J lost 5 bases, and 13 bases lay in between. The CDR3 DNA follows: TGTGCCAGCTCACCTCGGGGGGCAGAATATGGCTACACCTTC. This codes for CASSPRGAEYGYTF.

The CDR3 nucleotides read TGTGCCAGCAGCGTAGGACAATTTGCAACTAATGAAAAACTGTTTTTT. Its translation is CASSVGQFATNEKLFF. This chain uses TRBV9 with TRBJ1-4; D call uncertain. Trimming removed 0 bases at V and 0 bases at J, with 9 bases between. The CDR3 totals 16 residues. CDR1 SGDLS and CDR2 YYNGEE come from the germline V gene.

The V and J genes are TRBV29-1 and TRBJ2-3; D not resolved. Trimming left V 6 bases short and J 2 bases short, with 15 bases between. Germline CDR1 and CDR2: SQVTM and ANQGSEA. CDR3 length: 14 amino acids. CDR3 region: CSVGFTASTDTQYF. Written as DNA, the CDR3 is TGCAGCGTGGGTTTTACAGCTTCCACAGATACGCAGTATTTT.

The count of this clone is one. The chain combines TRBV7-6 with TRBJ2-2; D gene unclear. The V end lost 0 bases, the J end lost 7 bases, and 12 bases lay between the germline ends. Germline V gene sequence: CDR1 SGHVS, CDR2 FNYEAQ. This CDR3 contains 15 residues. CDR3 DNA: TGTGCCAGCAGCTTAGCGCTAGTAGCTGGCGGGGAGCTGTTTTTT. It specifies CASSLALVAGGELFF.

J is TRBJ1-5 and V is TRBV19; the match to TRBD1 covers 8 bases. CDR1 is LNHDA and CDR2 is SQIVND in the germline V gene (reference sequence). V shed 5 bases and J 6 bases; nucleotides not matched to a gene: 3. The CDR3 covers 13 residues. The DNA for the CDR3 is TGTGCCAGTAGTTGGACAGGGTTTCAGCCCCAGCATTTT. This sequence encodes CASSWTGFQPQHF.

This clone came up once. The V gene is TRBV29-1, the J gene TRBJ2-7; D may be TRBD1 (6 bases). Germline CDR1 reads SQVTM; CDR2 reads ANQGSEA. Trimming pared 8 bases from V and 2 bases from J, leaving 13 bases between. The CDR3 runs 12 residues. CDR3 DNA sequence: TGCAGCTTTAGGACAGTTACCTACGAGCAGTACTTC. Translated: CSFRTVTYEQYF.

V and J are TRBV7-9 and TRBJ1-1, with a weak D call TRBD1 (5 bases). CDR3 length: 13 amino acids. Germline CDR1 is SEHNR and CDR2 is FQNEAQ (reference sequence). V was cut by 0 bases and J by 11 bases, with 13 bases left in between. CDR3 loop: CASSLAGPSGAFF. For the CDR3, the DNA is TGTGCCAGCAGCTTAGCGGGACCCTCCGGGGCTTTCTTT. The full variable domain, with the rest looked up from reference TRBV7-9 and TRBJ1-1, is DTGVSQNPRHKITKRGQNVTFRCDPISEHNRLYWYRQTLGQGPEFLTYFQNEAQLEKSRLLSDRFSAERPKGSFSTLEIQRTEQGDSAMYLCASSLAGPSGAFFGQGTRLTVV.

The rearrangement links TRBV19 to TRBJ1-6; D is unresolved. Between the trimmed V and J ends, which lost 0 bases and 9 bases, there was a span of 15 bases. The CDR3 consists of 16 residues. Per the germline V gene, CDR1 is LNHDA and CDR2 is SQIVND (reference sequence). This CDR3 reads CASSIDLLTMGSPLHF. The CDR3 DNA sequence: TGTGCCAGTAGTATAGACCTACTGACAATGGGTTCACCCCTCCACTTT. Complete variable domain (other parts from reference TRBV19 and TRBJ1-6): DGGITQSPKYLFRKEGQNVTLSCEQNLNHDAMYWYRQDPGQGLRLIYYSQIVNDFQKGDIAEGYSVSREKKESFPLTVTSAQKNPTAFYLCASSIDLLTMGSPLHFGNGTRLTVT.

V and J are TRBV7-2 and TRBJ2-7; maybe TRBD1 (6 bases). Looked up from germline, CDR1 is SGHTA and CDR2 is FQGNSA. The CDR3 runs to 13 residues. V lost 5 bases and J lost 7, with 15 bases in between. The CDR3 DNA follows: TGTGCCAGCAGCCCCAGGGGCGCAAAAGAGCAGTACTTC. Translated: CASSPRGAKEQYF.

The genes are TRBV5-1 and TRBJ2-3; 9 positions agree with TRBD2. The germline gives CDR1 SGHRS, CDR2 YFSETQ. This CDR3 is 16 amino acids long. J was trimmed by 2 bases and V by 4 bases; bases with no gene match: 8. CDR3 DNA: TGCGCCAGCAGCCCCGGACTAGCGAAGGTCACAGATACGCAGTATTTT. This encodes CASSPGLAKVTDTQYF.

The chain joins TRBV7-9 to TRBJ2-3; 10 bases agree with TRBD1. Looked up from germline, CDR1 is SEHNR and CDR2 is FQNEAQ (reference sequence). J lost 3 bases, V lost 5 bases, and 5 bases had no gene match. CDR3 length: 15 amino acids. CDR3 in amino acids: CASSPPDRGTDTQYF. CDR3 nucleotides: TGTGCCAGCAGCCCCCCGGACAGGGGGACAGATACGCAGTATTTT.

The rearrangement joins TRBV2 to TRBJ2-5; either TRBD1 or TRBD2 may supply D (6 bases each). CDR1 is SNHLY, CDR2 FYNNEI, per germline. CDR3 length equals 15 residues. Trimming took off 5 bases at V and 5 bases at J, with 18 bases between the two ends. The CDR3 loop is CASSREMGGPETQYF. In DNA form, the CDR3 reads TGTGCCAGCAGTCGGGAAATGGGGGGCCCGGAGACCCAGTACTTC.